This TCR beta chain is from a study of graft-versus-host responses after intestinal transplantation. Study results and caveats: Early post-transplant HvG declines showed an association with peak circulating GvH clone levels.

Assay used: immunoSEQ multiplex PCR; TCRdb lists only in-frame clones, some missing. The repertoire holds about 47,000 clones, with about 95% as singletons. A word on this clone: The antigen is undetermined. One end of the junction does not line up with germline, which may come from a read error.

The CDR3 runs 14 residues. CDR1 and CDR2 from the germline V gene are SEHNR and FQNEAQ (reference sequence). The TCR originated in a human donor who was the organ donor for an intestinal transplant. The V call is TRBV7-9, the J call TRBJ1-1, with a possible D match to TRBD1 (5 bases). Sample: unstimulated CD8+ T cells sorted from spleen or lymph node cells, taken before transplant. CDR3 loop: CASSVAGTNTEAFF. As DNA, the CDR3 is TGTGCCAGCAGCGTAGCCGGGACGAACACTGAAGCTTTCTTT.